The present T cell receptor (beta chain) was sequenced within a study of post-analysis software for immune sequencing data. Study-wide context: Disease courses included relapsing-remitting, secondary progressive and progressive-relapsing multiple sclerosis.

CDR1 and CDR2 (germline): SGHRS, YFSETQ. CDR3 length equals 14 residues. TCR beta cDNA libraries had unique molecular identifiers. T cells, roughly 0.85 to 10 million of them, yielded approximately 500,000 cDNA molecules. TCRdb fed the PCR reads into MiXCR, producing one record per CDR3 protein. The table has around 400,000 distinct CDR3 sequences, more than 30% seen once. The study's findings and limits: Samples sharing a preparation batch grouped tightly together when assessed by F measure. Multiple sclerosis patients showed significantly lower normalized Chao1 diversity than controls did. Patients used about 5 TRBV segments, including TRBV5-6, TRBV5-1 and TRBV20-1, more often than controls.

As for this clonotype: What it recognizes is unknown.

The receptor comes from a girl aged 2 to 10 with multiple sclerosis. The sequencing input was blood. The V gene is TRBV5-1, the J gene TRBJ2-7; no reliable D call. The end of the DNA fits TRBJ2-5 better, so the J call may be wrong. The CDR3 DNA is TGCGCCAGCAGCTTAGACGGACCTAAAGAGACCCAGTACTTC. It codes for CASSLDGPKETQYF.